This record looks at one T cell receptor beta chain sequence and its context. Patients from Seattle were sampled longitudinally, starting during active infection. Trimming stripped 4 bases from V and 1 base from J, with 11 bases between. This CDR3 is built from 15 residues. Germline loops: CDR1 ENHRY, CDR2 SYGVKD. These data come from a study of blood T cell repertoires in COVID-19. Overall study: The analysed material was cDNA or gDNA that came from T cells, B-cell-depleted T cells, or PBMCs.

Per the original data handling: Reference gene primer amplification gave nucleated cell count estimates. Libraries were prepared by immunoSEQ multiplex PCR; TCRdb keeps only in-frame clonotypes and omits some of them. The V and J calls and clone size are taken from that table; D and trimming were inferred from the DNA. The table lists 250,000 to 400,000 clones, roughly 88% of them singletons, with roughly 2.8% in the top ten. This clonotype originated in a woman in her 30s with COVID-19, enrolled during active disease. The chain links TRBV10-3 to TRBJ1-5, with D tentatively TRBD1 (5 bases). The sequenced sample consisted of peripheral blood. The CDR3 spells CAISGGEGSNQPQHF. CDR3 nucleotide sequence: TGTGCCATCAGTGGGGGGGAAGGCAGCAATCAGCCCCAGCATTTT.